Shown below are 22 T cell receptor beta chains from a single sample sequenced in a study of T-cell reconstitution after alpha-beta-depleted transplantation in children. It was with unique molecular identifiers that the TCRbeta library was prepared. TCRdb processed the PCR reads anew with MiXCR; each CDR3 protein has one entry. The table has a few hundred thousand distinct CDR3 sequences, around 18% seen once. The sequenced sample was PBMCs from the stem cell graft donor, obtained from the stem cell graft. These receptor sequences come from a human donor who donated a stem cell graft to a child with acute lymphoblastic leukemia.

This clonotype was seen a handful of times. CDR3 sequence (DNA): TGCAGCGTTGGTCGAGGATTAGGCTACGAGCAGTACTTC. Its protein product is CSVGRGLGYEQYF. The V gene is TRBV29-1, the J gene TRBJ2-7; D is uncertain. V dropped 4 bases and J dropped 3 bases, with 13 bases sitting between them. Germline V gene data show CDR1 as SQVTM and CDR2 as ANQGSEA. This CDR3 is 13 amino acids long.

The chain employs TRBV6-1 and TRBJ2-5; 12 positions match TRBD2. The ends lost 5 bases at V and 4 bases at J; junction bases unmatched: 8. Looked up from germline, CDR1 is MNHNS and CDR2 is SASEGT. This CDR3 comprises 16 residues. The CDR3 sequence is CASSRPTSGSRETQYF. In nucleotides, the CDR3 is TGTGCCAGCAGTCGCCCGACTAGCGGGAGTCGAGAGACCCAGTACTTC.

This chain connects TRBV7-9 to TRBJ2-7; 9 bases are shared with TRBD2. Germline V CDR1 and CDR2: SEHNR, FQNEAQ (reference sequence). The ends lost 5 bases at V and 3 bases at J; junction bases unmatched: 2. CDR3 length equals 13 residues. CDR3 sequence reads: CASSASGDYEQYF. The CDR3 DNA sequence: TGTGCCAGCAGCGCTAGCGGGGACTACGAGCAGTACTTC.

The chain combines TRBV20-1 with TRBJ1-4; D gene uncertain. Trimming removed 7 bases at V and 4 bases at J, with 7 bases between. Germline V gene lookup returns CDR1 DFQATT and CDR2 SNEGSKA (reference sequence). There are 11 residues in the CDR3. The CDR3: CSVQVNEKLFF. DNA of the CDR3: TGCAGTGTGCAGGTTAATGAAAAACTGTTTTTT.

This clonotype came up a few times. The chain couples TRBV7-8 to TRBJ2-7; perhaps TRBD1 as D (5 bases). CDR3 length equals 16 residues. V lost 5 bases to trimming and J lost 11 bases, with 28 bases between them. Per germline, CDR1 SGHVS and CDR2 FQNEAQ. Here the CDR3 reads CASSVGGRVAPKVEYF. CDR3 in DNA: TGTGCCAGCAGCGTCGGCGGCAGGGTCGCCCCAAAAGTGGAGTACTTC.

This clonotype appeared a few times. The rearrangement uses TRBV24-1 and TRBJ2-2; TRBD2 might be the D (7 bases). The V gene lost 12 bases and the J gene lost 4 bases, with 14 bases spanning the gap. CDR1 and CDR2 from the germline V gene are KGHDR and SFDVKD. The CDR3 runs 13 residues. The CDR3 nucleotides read TGTGCCGTCGGAAGGGGGGGCACCGGGGAGCTGTTTTTT. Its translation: CAVGRGGTGELFF.

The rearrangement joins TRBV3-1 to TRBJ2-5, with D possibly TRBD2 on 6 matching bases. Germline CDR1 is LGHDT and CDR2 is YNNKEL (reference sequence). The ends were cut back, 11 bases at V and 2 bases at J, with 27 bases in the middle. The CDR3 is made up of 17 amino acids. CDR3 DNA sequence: TGTGCCTGCTCCCAAGAATCGAGCGGGCACCTTCAAGAGACCCAGTACTTC. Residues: CACSQESSGHLQETQYF.

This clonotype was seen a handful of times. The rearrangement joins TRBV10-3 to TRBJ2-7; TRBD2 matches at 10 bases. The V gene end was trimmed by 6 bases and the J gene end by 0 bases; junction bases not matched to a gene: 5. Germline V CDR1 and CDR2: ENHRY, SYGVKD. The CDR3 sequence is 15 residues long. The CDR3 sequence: CAISPTSGTSYEQYF. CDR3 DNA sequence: TGTGCCATCAGCCCCACTAGCGGGACCTCCTACGAGCAGTACTTC.

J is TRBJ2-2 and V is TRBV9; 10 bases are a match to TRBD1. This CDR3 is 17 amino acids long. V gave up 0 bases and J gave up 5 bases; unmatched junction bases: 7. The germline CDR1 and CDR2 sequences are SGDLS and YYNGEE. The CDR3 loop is CASSVGIGTGETGELFF. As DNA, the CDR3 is TGTGCCAGCAGCGTAGGAATTGGGACAGGGGAAACCGGGGAGCTGTTTTTT.

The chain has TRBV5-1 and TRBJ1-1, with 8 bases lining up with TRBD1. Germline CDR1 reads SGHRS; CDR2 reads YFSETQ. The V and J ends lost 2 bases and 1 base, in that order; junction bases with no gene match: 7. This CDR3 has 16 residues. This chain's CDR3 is CASSLGPGTGNTEAFF. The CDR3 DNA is TGCGCCAGCAGCTTAGGTCCCGGGACAGGGAACACTGAAGCTTTCTTT.

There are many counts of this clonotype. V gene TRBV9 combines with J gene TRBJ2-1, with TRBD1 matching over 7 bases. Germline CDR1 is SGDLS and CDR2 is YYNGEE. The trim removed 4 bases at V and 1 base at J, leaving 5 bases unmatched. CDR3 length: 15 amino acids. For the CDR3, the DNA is TGTGCCAGCAGCCTCCGGGACAGATCCTACAATGAGCAGTTCTTC. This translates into CASSLRDRSYNEQFF.

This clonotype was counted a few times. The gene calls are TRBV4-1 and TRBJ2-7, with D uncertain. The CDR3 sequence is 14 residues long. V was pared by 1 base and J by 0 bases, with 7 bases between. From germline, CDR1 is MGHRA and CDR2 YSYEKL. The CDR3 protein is CASSQARPSYEQYF. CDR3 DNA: TGCGCCAGCAGCCAAGCCCGCCCCTCCTACGAGCAGTACTTC.

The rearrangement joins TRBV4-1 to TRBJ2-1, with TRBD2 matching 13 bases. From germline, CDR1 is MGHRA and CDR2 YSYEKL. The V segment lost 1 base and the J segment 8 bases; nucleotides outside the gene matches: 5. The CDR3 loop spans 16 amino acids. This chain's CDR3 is CASSQGLAGGGDEQFF. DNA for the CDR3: TGCGCCAGCAGCCAAGGACTAGCGGGAGGCGGGGATGAGCAGTTCTTC.

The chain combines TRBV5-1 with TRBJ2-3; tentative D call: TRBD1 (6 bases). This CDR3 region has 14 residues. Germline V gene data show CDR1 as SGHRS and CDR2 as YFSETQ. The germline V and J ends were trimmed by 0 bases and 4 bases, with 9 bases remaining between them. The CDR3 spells CASSLDGQSDTQYF. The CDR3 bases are TGCGCCAGCAGCTTGGACGGACAGTCAGATACGCAGTATTTT.

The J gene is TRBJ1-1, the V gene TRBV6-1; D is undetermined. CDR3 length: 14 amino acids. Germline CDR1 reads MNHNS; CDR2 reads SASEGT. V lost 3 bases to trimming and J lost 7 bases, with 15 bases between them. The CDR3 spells CASSDPERTDEAFF. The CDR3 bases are TGTGCCAGCAGTGACCCTGAAAGGACCGATGAAGCTTTCTTT.

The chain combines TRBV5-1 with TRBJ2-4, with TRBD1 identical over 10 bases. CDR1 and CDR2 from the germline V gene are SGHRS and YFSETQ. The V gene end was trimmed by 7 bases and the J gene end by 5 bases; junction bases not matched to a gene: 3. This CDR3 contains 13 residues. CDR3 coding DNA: TGCGCCAGCCTTGGGACAGGGGAAAACATTCAGTACTTC. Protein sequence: CASLGTGENIQYF.

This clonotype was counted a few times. The CDR3 is CASSKGGLAAEETQYF. The CDR3 region has the DNA TGTGCCAGCAGCAAGGGCGGACTAGCGGCAGAAGAGACCCAGTACTTC. The chain joins TRBV9 to TRBJ2-5; 10 positions agree with TRBD2. The CDR3 consists of 16 residues. Germline assignment: CDR1 SGDLS and CDR2 YYNGEE. Unmatched junction bases numbered 9, after V lost 4 bases and J lost 3 bases.

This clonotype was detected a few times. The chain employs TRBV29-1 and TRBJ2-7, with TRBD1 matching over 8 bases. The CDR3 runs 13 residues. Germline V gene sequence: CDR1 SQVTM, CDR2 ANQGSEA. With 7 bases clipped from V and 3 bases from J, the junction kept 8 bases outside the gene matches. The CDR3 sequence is CSAIGQGFYEQYF. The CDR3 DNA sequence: TGCAGCGCAATTGGACAGGGTTTCTACGAGCAGTACTTC.

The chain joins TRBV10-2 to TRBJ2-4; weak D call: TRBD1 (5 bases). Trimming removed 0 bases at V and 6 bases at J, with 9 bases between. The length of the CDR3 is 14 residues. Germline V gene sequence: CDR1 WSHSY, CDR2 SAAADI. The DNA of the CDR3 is TGCGCCAGCAGTGAGTCGGGCAGGGCAAACATTCAGTACTTC. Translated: CASSESGRANIQYF.

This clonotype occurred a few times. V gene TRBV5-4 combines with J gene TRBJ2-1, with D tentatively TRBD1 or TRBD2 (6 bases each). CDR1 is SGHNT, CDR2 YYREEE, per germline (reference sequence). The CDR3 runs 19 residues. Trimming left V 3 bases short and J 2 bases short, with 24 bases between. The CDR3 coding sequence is TGTGCCAGCAGCTCCCTGTGGGGGGCTCTTGCTGGGACCTACAATGAGCAGTTCTTC. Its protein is CASSSLWGALAGTYNEQFF.

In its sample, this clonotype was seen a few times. The CDR3 here is CASSYLTLGYGYTF. The DNA of the CDR3 is TGTGCCAGCAGTTATCTGACCCTTGGATATGGCTACACCTTC. The rearrangement uses TRBV6-5 and TRBJ1-2; D gene unclear. The ends were cut back, 3 bases at V and 5 bases at J, with 13 bases in the middle. The CDR3 has 14 residues. Germline-derived CDR1 and CDR2 are MNHEY and SVGAGI.

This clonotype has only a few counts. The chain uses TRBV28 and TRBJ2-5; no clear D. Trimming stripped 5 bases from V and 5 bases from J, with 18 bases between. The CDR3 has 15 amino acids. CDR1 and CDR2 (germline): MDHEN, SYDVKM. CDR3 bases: TGTGCCAGCAGTGCCCGAACGCTGTTCGGTGAGACCCAGTACTTC. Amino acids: CASSARTLFGETQYF.